This passage covers 3 T cell receptor beta chains from one sample sequenced in a study of CD8 T cells in ankylosing spondylitis. MiXCR was run by TCRdb on the 5' RACE reads, yielding one entry per CDR3 protein. This table has 200,000 to 250,000 distinct CDR3 sequences, about a quarter appearing once. The sequenced material came from blood, either unsorted or a sorted T cell fraction (not recorded which). These receptor sequences come from a male donor with ankylosing spondylitis or in good health (not recorded which).

This clonotype was found many times. The V and J genes are TRBV12-3 or TRBV12-4 and TRBJ1-5; the match to TRBD1 covers 9 bases. This CDR3 contains 14 residues. Germline trimming cut 6 bases from V and 6 bases from J; bases unmatched to any gene: 6. CDR3 region: CASSGDRALQPQHF. CDR3 DNA sequence: TGTGCCAGCAGCGGGGACAGGGCCCTTCAGCCCCAGCATTTT.

The V gene is TRBV6-1, the J gene TRBJ2-1; 7 bases map to TRBD1. The V gene end was trimmed by 8 bases and the J gene end by 4 bases; junction bases not matched to a gene: 5. Per the germline V gene, CDR1 is MNHNS and CDR2 is SASEGT. This CDR3 is built from 13 residues. The CDR3 DNA follows: TGTGCCAGCTCCGGGACAGTATACAATGAGCAGTTCTTC. It is translated as CASSGTVYNEQFF.

The CDR3 nucleotides are TGCAGCGTCTCCGCCCGTGGAGGAGCCGACGAGCAGTACTTC. Its translation: CSVSARGGADEQYF. V usage is TRBV29-1 and J usage is TRBJ2-7; D might be TRBD2 (5 bases). Germline values: CDR1 SQVTM, CDR2 ANQGSEA. V was pared by 6 bases and J by 5 bases, with 20 bases between. The CDR3 length is 14 residues.